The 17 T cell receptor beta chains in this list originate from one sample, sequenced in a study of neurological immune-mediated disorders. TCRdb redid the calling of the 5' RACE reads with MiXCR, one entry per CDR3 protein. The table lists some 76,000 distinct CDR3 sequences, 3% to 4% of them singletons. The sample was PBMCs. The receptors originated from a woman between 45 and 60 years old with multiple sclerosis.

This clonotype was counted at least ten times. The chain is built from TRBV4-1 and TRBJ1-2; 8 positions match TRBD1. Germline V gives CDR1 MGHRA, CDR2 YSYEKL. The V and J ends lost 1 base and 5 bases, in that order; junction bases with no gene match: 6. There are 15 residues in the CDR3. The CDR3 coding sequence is TGCGCCAGCAGCCAAGTTCAGGGGGCGGAATATGGCTACACCTTC. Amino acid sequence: CASSQVQGAEYGYTF.

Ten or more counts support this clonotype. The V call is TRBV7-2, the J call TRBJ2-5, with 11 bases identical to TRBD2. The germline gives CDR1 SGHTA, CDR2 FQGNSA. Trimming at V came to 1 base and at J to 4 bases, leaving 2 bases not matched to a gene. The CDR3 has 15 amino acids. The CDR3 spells CASSLELAGAETQYF. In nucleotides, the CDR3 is TGTGCCAGCAGCTTAGAACTAGCGGGAGCAGAGACCCAGTACTTC.

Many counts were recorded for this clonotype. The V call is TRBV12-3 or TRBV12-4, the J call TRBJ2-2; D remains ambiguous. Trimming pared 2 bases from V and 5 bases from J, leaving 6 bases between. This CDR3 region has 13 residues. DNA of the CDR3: TGTGCCAGCAGTTTAAGTCGGACCGGGGAGCTGTTTTTT. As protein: CASSLSRTGELFF.

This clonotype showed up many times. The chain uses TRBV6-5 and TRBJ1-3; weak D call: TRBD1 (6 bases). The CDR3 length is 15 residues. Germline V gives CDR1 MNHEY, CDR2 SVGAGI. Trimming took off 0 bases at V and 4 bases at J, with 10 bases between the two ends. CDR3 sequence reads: CASSYSRGSGNTIYF. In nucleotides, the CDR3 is TGTGCCAGCAGTTACTCGAGGGGGTCCGGAAACACCATATATTTT.

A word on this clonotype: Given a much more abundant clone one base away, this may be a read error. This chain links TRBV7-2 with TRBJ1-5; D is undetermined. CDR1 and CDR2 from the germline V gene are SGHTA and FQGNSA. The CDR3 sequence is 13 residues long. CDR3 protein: CASSLNKGQHQHF. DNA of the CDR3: TGTGCCAGCAGCCTCAACAAGGGTCAGCACCAGCATTTT.

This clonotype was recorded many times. The chain's CDR3 is CASSLADSLIYGYTF. The CDR3 DNA follows: TGTGCCAGCAGCTTAGCGGACAGCCTTATATATGGCTACACCTTC. This chain joins TRBV7-2 and TRBJ1-2; possibly TRBD1 for D (6 bases). V shed 0 bases and J shed 5 bases, with 13 bases lying between them. Looked up from germline, CDR1 is SGHTA and CDR2 is FQGNSA. This CDR3 has 15 amino acids.

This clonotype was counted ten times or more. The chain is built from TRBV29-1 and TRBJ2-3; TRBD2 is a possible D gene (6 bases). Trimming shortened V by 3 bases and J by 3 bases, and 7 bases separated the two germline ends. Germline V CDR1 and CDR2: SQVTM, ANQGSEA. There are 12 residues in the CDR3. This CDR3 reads CSVDGGTDTQYF. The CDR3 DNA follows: TGCAGCGTTGACGGGGGAACAGATACGCAGTATTTT.

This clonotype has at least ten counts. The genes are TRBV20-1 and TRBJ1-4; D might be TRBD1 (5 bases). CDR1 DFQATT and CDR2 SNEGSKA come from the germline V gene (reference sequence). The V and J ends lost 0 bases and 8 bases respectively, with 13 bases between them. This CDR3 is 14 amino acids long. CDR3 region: CSARDGTQREKLFF. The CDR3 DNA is TGCAGTGCTAGAGATGGGACCCAGCGGGAAAAACTGTTTTTT.

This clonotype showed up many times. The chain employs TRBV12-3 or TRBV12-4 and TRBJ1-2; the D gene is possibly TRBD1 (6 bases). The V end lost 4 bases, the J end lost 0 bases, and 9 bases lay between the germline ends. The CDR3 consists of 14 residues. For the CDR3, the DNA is TGTGCCAGCAGTTCCGGGACAACTAACTATGGCTACACCTTC. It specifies CASSSGTTNYGYTF.

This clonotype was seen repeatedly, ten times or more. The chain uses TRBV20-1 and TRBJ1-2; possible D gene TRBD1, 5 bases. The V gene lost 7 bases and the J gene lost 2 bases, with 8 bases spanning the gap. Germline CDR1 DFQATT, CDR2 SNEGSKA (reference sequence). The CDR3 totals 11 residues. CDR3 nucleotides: TGCAGTGGAAAGGGGAACTATGGCTACACCTTC. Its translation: CSGKGNYGYTF.

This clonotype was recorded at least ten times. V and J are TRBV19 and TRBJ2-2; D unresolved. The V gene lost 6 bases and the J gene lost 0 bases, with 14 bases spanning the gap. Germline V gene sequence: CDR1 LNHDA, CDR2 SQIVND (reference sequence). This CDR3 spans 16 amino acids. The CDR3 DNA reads TGTGCCAGTAGAAGGAACGGCCAAGCGAACACCGGGGAGCTGTTTTTT. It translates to CASRRNGQANTGELFF.

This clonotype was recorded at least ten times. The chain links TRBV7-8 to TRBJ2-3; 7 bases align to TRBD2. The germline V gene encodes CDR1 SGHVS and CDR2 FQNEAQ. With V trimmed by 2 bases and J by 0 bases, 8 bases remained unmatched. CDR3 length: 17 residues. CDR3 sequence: CASSLMGGGVSTDTQYF. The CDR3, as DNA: TGTGCCAGCAGCTTAATGGGTGGGGGGGTTAGCACAGATACGCAGTATTTT.

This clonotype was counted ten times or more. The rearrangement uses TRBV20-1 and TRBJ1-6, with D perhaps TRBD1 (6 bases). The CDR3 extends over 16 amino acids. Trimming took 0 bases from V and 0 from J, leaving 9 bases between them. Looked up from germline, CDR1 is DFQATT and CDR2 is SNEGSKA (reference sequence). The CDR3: CSARETGSSYNSPLHF. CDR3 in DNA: TGCAGTGCTAGAGAAACAGGGAGCTCCTATAATTCACCCCTCCACTTT.

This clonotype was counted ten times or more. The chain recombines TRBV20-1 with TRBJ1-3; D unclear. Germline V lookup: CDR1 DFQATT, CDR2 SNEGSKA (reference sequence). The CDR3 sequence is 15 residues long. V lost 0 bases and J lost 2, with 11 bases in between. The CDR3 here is CSARDPWAAGNTIYF. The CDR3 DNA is TGCAGTGCTAGAGATCCTTGGGCGGCTGGAAACACCATATATTTT.

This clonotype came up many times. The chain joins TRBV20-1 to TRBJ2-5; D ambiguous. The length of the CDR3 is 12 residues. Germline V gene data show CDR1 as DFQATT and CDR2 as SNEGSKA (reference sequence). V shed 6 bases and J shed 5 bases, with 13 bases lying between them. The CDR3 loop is CSATDGSETQYF. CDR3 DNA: TGCAGTGCCACGGACGGGTCGGAGACCCAGTACTTC.

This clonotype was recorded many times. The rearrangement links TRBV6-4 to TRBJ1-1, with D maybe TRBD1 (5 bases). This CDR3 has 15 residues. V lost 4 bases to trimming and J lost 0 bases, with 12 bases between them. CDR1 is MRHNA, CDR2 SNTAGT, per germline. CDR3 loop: CASSASTAMNTEAFF. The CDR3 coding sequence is TGTGCCAGCAGTGCTTCGACAGCTATGAACACTGAAGCTTTCTTT.

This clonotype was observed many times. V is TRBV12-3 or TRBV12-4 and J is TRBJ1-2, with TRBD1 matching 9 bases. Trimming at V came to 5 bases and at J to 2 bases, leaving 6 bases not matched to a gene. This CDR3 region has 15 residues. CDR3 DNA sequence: TGTGCCAGCAGTAGCAACAGGGGGCAGAACTATGGCTACACCTTC. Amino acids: CASSSNRGQNYGYTF.